One and the same sample provided the 27 T cell receptor beta chains below, sequenced in a study of blood T cell repertoires in COVID-19. Data came from immunoSEQ multiplex PCR; TCRdb stores just in-frame clones and leaves some out. This sample has around 470,000 clones; around 90% occur once, and the top ten carry 0.55% to 0.75%. Sample: PBMCs or T cells enriched from blood (not recorded which). These receptors originate from a man aged 18 to 35 who had recovered from COVID-19.

The chain carries TRBV2 and TRBJ1-1; tentative D call: TRBD1 (5 bases). Trimming took 10 bases from V and 4 from J, leaving 16 bases between them. The length of the CDR3 is 13 residues. Germline values: CDR1 SNHLY, CDR2 FYNNEI. The CDR3 sequence is CAIPSGGGTEAFF. The DNA for the CDR3 is TGTGCCATCCCGTCTGGGGGGGGCACTGAAGCTTTCTTT.

The chain combines TRBV3-1 (or the pseudogene TRBV3-2) with TRBJ2-3, with TRBD2 matching over 7 bases. The CDR3 totals 14 residues. The V and J ends lost 4 bases and 8 bases, in that order; junction bases with no gene match: 9. Germline CDR1 is LGHDT and CDR2 is YNNKEL (reference sequence). CDR3 protein: CASSLGGVLGTQYF. The CDR3 DNA sequence: TGTGCCAGCAGCCTTGGGGGGGTCCTCGGTACGCAGTATTTT.

The V call is TRBV2, the J call TRBJ1-5, with D perhaps matching TRBD1 (5 bases). The CDR3 runs 21 residues. V was clipped by 6 bases and J by 0 bases, with 30 bases between them. The germline gives CDR1 SNHLY, CDR2 FYNNEI. The CDR3 loop reads CASRGFGGVEYEVHSNQPQHF. CDR3 sequence (DNA): TGTGCCAGCAGGGGTTTCGGGGGTGTTGAATATGAGGTTCATAGCAATCAGCCCCAGCATTTT.

The chain recombines TRBV5-1 with TRBJ2-3; 12 positions agree with TRBD2. This CDR3 region has 16 residues. Trimming took 3 bases from V and 6 from J; bases not matched to a gene: 8. Germline V gene data show CDR1 as SGHRS and CDR2 as YFSETQ. The CDR3 DNA follows: TGCGCCAGCAGCTCTCTAGCGGGAGGGCCCTCGGATACGCAGTATTTT. This codes for CASSSLAGGPSDTQYF.

V usage is TRBV2 and J usage is TRBJ2-1, with 10 bases aligning to TRBD2. Germline loops: CDR1 SNHLY, CDR2 FYNNEI. The V segment lost 8 bases and the J segment 7 bases; nucleotides outside the gene matches: 5. The CDR3 has 13 residues. The CDR3 protein is CASGLAEGNEQFF. In DNA form, the CDR3 reads TGTGCCAGCGGACTAGCGGAGGGGAATGAGCAGTTCTTC.

This sequence joins TRBV3-1 (or the pseudogene TRBV3-2) and TRBJ2-1; 9 nucleotides align to TRBD1. The J segment lost 4 bases and the V segment lost 0 bases, leaving 10 bases of the junction unmatched. The CDR3 consists of 18 residues. Germline V gene lookup returns CDR1 LGHDT and CDR2 YNNKEL (reference sequence). The CDR3 DNA reads TGTGCCAGCAGCCAAGAGCTTTTGGGGACAGGGATTTACAATGAGCAGTTCTTC. Translation: CASSQELLGTGIYNEQFF.

The chain joins TRBV13 to TRBJ1-2; possibly TRBD1 for D (6 bases). With 6 bases removed from V and 0 bases from J, the gap between germline ends came to 14 bases. This CDR3 is 15 amino acids long. Germline V gives CDR1 PRHDT, CDR2 FYEKMQ (reference sequence). CDR3 in DNA: TGTGCCAGCAGGCGATCAGGGGCAGCTAACTATGGCTACACCTTC. Translation: CASRRSGAANYGYTF.

This chain uses TRBV11-2 with TRBJ2-7; a possible D gene is TRBD2 (6 bases). CDR3 length equals 14 residues. The ends were cut back, 0 bases at V and 6 bases at J, with 12 bases in the middle. Germline V lookup: CDR1 SGHAT, CDR2 FQNNGV. Written as DNA, the CDR3 is TGTGCCAGCAGCTTAGAGTGGCGGGGTACCGAGCAGTACTTC. Its protein is CASSLEWRGTEQYF.

This clone occurred a few times. This rearrangement joins TRBV9 to TRBJ2-1, with 9 positions matching TRBD1. Germline loops: CDR1 SGDLS, CDR2 YYNGEE. This CDR3 region has 16 residues. The V gene end was trimmed by 2 bases and the J gene end by 0 bases; junction bases not matched to a gene: 3. The CDR3 reads CASSVTGGVSYNEQFF. The DNA for the CDR3 is TGTGCCAGCAGCGTCACAGGGGGCGTCTCCTACAATGAGCAGTTCTTC.

This clone was seen a single time. The chain recombines TRBV18 with TRBJ2-1; tentative D call: TRBD1 (7 bases). This CDR3 region has 13 residues. V lost 5 bases to trimming and J lost 6 bases, with 11 bases between them. Germline V gene sequence: CDR1 KGHSH, CDR2 LQKENI. As DNA, the CDR3 is TGTGCCAGCTCAAACCAGGGGGGCAATGAGCAGTTCTTC. Encoded protein: CASSNQGGNEQFF.

The chain has TRBV15 and TRBJ2-2, with TRBD1 identical over 8 bases. Germline V gene sequence: CDR1 LNHNV, CDR2 YYDKDF (reference sequence). V shed 0 bases and J 8 bases; nucleotides not matched to a gene: 5. This CDR3 comprises 15 residues. DNA for the CDR3: TGTGCCACCAGCAGAGAAGGCAGGGGGCTTGGGGAGCTGTTTTTT. Protein: CATSREGRGLGELFF.

This chain links TRBV2 with TRBJ2-5, with 16 bases lining up with TRBD2. The CDR3 is 15 residues long. Germline V lookup: CDR1 SNHLY, CDR2 FYNNEI. V lost 8 bases to trimming and J lost 5 bases; unmatched junction nucleotides: 5. CDR3 DNA sequence: TGTGCCAGCGGGACTAGCGGGAGGGTTGAGGAGACCCAGTACTTC. Its protein product is CASGTSGRVEETQYF.

The V gene is TRBV28, the J gene TRBJ1-3, with 10 nucleotides matching TRBD1. The V segment lost 6 bases and the J segment 4 bases; nucleotides outside the gene matches: 15. This CDR3 region has 18 residues. Per germline, CDR1 MDHEN and CDR2 SYDVKM. CDR3 bases: TGTGCCAGCAGCGCGATCTTGATGGACAGGGGGGGAGGAAACACCATATATTTT. Its translation is CASSAILMDRGGGNTIYF.

This sequence joins TRBV7-2 and TRBJ2-1; TRBD1 matches at 8 bases. The trim removed 2 bases at V and 3 bases at J, leaving 6 bases unmatched. Germline-derived CDR1 and CDR2 are SGHTA and FQGNSA. The CDR3 contains 16 residues. The CDR3 DNA is TGTGCCAGCAGCTTAACTCGGACAGGGTACTACAATGAGCAGTTCTTC. Translation: CASSLTRTGYYNEQFF.

The chain recombines TRBV6-2 or TRBV6-3 with TRBJ1-3; no reliable D call. Germline CDR1 is MNHEY and CDR2 is SVGEGT. CDR3 length: 15 amino acids. V lost 2 bases and J 0 bases, leaving 8 bases between the germline ends. DNA for the CDR3: TGTGCCAGCAGTTACCCAGGAACCTCTGGAAACACCATATATTTT. This sequence encodes CASSYPGTSGNTIYF.

This chain connects TRBV12-3 or TRBV12-4 to TRBJ1-2; no firm D call. Trimming cost V 6 bases and J 5 bases, with 13 bases left between them. This CDR3 is built from 13 residues. In DNA, the CDR3 is TGTGCCAGCAGCCTAGGGAGGAATTATGGCTACACCTTC. This translates into CASSLGRNYGYTF.

V and J are TRBV11-2 and TRBJ2-5; D call uncertain. Germline CDR1 is SGHAT and CDR2 is FQNNGV. Between the trimmed V and J ends, which lost 1 base and 0 bases, there was a span of 3 bases. There are 13 residues in the CDR3. Here the CDR3 DNA reads TGTGCCAGCAGCTTAGGGCACCAAGAGACCCAGTACTTC. It codes for CASSLGHQETQYF.

The chain employs TRBV6-6 and TRBJ2-3; TRBD2 agrees at 10 bases. Germline-derived CDR1 and CDR2 are MNHNY and SVGAGI (reference sequence). With V trimmed by 5 bases and J by 0 bases, 11 bases remained unmatched. The CDR3 length is 18 residues. DNA of the CDR3: TGTGCCAGCAGTCATATGGCCGGGACTAGCGCCAGCACAGATACGCAGTATTTT. Amino acid sequence: CASSHMAGTSASTDTQYF.

This chain's CDR3 is CASSIGTGSPLHF. CDR3 nucleotide sequence: TGTGCCAGCAGTATCGGTACCGGGTCACCCCTCCACTTT. The rearrangement links TRBV27 to TRBJ1-6; no reliable D call. The CDR3 spans 13 residues. V was shortened by 5 bases and J by 10 bases, with 12 bases between the two germline ends. The germline gives CDR1 MNHEY, CDR2 SMNVEV (reference sequence).

The rearrangement links TRBV19 to TRBJ1-2, with 9 bases that match TRBD1. The germline gives CDR1 LNHDA, CDR2 SQIVND (reference sequence). The CDR3 has 17 amino acids. With 3 bases clipped from V and 4 bases from J, the junction kept 12 bases outside the gene matches. CDR3 bases: TGTGCCAGTAGTATCTCCTATACAGGGGGCAGGCGCTATGGCTACACCTTC. The encoded protein is CASSISYTGGRRYGYTF. Full variable domain (missing parts from reference TRBV19 and TRBJ1-2): DGGITQSPKYLFRKEGQNVTLSCEQNLNHDAMYWYRQDPGQGLRLIYYSQIVNDFQKGDIAEGYSVSREKKESFPLTVTSAQKNPTAFYLCASSISYTGGRRYGYTFGSGTRLTVV.

This chain connects TRBV18 to TRBJ1-6, with D maybe TRBD1 (6 bases). With 0 bases removed from V and 9 bases from J, the gap between germline ends came to 15 bases. CDR1 is KGHSH and CDR2 is LQKENI in the germline V gene. The CDR3 is 16 amino acids. The CDR3 reads CASSPPNRVPGSPLHF. Here the CDR3 DNA reads TGTGCCAGCTCACCACCGAACAGGGTGCCGGGTTCACCCCTCCACTTT.

The chain combines TRBV20-1 with TRBJ1-4; tentative D call: TRBD1 (6 bases). The CDR3 loop spans 13 amino acids. Trimming removed 3 bases from V and 10 bases from J, with 15 bases in between. Per the germline V gene, CDR1 is DFQATT and CDR2 is SNEGSKA (reference sequence). The CDR3 loop is CSASLPGAGKLFF. DNA of the CDR3: TGCAGTGCTAGTCTCCCAGGGGCAGGAAAACTGTTTTTT.

J is TRBJ2-7 and V is TRBV19; D is possibly TRBD2 (5 bases). V was clipped by 7 bases and J by 0 bases, with 10 bases between them. There are 13 residues in the CDR3. The germline gives CDR1 LNHDA, CDR2 SQIVND (reference sequence). The CDR3, as DNA: TGTGCCAGTAACCCCCGGGACTCCTACGAGCAGTACTTC. It codes for CASNPRDSYEQYF.

The rearrangement uses TRBV3-1 (or the pseudogene TRBV3-2) and TRBJ2-2, with TRBD1 identical over 8 bases. V trimming: 1 base; J trimming: 0 bases; junction bases outside the gene matches: 4. The CDR3 extends over 17 amino acids. In germline, CDR1 is LGHDT, CDR2 YNNKEL (reference sequence). For the CDR3, the DNA is TGTGCCAGCAGCCAAGCTCAGGGGGCTCCGAACACCGGGGAGCTGTTTTTT. Translation: CASSQAQGAPNTGELFF.

The chain combines TRBV19 with TRBJ1-3; weak D call: TRBD1 (5 bases). The V gene lost 11 bases and the J gene lost 0 bases, with 14 bases spanning the gap. CDR3 length equals 14 residues. The V gene's germline CDR1 is LNHDA and CDR2 SQIVND (reference sequence). The CDR3 sequence is CASREDTSGNTIYF. Here the CDR3 DNA reads TGTGCCTCGCGGGAGGACACCTCTGGAAACACCATATATTTT.

V gene TRBV3-1 (or the pseudogene TRBV3-2) combines with J gene TRBJ2-2; D remains ambiguous. Germline V gene lookup returns CDR1 LGHDT and CDR2 YNNKEL (reference sequence). V lost 4 bases to trimming and J lost 1 base, with 7 bases between them. This CDR3 is 14 amino acids long. The CDR3 spells CASSPELNTGELFF. The CDR3 DNA follows: TGTGCCAGCAGCCCTGAACTGAACACCGGGGAGCTGTTTTTT.

The chain uses TRBV20-1 and TRBJ2-3; D is perhaps TRBD2 (5 bases). V dropped 3 bases and J dropped 2 bases, with 9 bases sitting between them. CDR3 length: 13 amino acids. Looked up from germline, CDR1 is DFQATT and CDR2 is SNEGSKA (reference sequence). The CDR3 sequence: CSASTGTTDTQYF. The CDR3, as DNA: TGCAGTGCTAGTACGGGAACCACAGATACGCAGTATTTT.